This entry describes one T cell receptor beta chain. This specimen comes from a study of blood T cell repertoires in COVID-19. Original methodology: It was from reference gene primer amplification that nucleated cell counts were estimated. This table comes from immunoSEQ multiplex PCR, and its TCRdb copy is limited to in-frame clones, with some not included. V and J calls and clone size are as listed in that table; D and trimming were resolved from the DNA. The sample lists 380,000 or so clones; roughly 86% were seen once. The clonotype originates from a human donor with acute or convalescent COVID-19. The donor label of this sample is uncertain. The sequencing input was peripheral blood.

CDR3 region: CASSLGGVTEAFF. In DNA form, the CDR3 reads TGTGCCAGCAGCTTGGGGGGGGTCACTGAAGCTTTCTTT. The gene calls are TRBV7-2 and TRBJ1-1; possibly TRBD1 for D (5 bases). Trimming shortened V by 3 bases and J by 4 bases, and 9 bases separated the two germline ends. The CDR3 has 13 residues. Germline assignment: CDR1 SGHTA and CDR2 FQGNSA.